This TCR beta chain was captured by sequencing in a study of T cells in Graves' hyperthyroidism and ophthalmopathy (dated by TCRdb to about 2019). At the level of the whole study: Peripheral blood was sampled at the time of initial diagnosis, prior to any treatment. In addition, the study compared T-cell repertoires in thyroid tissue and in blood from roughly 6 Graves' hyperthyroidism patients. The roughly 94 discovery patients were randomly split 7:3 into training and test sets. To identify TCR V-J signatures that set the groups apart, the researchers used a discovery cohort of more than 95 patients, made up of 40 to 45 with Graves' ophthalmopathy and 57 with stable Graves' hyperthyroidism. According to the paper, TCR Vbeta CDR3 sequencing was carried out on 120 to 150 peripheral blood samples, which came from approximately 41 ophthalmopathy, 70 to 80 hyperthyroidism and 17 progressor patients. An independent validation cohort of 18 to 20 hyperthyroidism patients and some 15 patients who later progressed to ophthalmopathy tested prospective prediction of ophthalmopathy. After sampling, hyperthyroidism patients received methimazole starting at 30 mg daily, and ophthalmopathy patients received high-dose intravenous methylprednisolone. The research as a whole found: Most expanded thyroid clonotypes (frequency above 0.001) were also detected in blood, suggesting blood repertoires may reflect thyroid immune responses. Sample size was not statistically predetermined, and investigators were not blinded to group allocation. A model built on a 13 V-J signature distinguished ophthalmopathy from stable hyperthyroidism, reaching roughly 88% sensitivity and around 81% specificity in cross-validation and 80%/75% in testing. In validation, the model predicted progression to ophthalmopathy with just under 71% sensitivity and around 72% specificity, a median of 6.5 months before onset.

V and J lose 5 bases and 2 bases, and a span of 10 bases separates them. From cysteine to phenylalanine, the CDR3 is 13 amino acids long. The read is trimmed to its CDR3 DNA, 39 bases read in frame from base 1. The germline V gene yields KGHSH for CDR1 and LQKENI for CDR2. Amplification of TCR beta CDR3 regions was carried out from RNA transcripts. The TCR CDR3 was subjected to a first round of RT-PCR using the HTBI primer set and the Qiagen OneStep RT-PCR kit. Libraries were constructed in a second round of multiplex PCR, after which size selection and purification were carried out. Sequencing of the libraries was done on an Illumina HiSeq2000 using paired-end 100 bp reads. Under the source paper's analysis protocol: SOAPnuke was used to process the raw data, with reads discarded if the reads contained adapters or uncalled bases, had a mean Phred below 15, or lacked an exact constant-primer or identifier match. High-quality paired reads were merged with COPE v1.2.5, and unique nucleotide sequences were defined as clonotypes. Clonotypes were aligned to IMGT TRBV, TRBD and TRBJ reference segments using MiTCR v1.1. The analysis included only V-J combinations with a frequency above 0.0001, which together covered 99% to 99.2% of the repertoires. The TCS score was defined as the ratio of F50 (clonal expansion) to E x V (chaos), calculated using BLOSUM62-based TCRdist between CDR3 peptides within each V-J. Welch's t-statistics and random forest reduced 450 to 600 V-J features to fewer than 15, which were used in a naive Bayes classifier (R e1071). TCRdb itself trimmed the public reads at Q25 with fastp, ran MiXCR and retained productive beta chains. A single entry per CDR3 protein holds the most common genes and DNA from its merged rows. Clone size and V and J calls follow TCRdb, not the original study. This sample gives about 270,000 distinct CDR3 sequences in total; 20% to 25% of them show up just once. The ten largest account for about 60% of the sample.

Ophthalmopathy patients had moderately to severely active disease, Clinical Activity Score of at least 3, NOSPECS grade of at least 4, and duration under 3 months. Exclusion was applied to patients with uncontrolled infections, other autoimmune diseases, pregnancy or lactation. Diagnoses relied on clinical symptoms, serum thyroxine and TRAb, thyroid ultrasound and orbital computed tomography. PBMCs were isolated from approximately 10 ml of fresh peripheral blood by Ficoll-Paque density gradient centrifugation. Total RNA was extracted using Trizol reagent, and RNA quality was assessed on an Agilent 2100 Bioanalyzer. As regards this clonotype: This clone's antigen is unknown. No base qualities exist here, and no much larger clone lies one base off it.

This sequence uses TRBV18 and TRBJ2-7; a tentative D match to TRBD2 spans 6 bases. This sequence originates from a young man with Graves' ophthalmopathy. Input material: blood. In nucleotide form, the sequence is TGTGCCAGCTCATCCCGGGAGCCCTACGAGCAGTACTTC. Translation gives CASSSREPYEQYF.